Shown below are 19 T cell receptor beta chains from a single sample sequenced in a study of blood T cell repertoires in COVID-19. The assay was immunoSEQ multiplex PCR, and TCRdb's table has in-frame clones only and misses some. In the table there are about 380,000 clones, around nine tenths of which are singletons. Sample: PBMCs or T cells enriched from blood (not recorded which). The receptors come from a woman between 18 and 29 years old who had recovered from COVID-19.

The CDR3 region has the DNA TGTGCCAGCAGTGAAGCGCCAGGTAGTCAGGAGAACACTGAAGCTTTCTTT. As protein: CASSEAPGSQENTEAFF. The chain carries TRBV6-1 and TRBJ1-1; D is undetermined. The germline V and J ends were trimmed by 0 bases and 1 base, with 15 bases remaining between them. In germline, CDR1 is MNHNS, CDR2 SASEGT. The length of the CDR3 is 17 residues.

The rearrangement uses TRBV7-9 and TRBJ1-1, with D perhaps matching TRBD1 (6 bases). The germline CDR1 and CDR2 sequences are SEHNR and FQNEAQ (reference sequence). V lost 8 bases and J lost 1, with 11 bases in between. This CDR3 comprises 13 residues. This chain's CDR3 is CASQGYGNTEAFF. In nucleotides, the CDR3 is TGTGCCAGCCAGGGGTACGGGAACACTGAAGCTTTCTTT.

This chain uses TRBV7-9 with TRBJ2-5; 14 bases line up with TRBD2. This CDR3 is built from 16 residues. Germline V gives CDR1 SEHNR, CDR2 FQNEAQ (reference sequence). Unmatched junction bases numbered 3, after V lost 3 bases and J lost 3 bases. The CDR3 sequence: CASSFLTSGGEETQYF. CDR3 in DNA: TGTGCCAGCAGCTTTTTGACTAGCGGGGGGGAAGAGACCCAGTACTTC.

This chain uses TRBV18 with TRBJ2-3, with D possibly TRBD2 on 5 matching bases. Germline CDR1 is KGHSH and CDR2 is LQKENI. There are 13 residues in the CDR3. V was trimmed by 2 bases and J by 4 bases, leaving 7 bases between them. CDR3 protein: CASSPGLADTQYF. In DNA form, the CDR3 reads TGTGCCAGCTCACCAGGACTCGCAGATACGCAGTATTTT.

The V gene is TRBV2, the J gene TRBJ1-5; 11 bases agree with TRBD1. The CDR3 has 14 amino acids. The germline V gene has CDR1 SNHLY and CDR2 FYNNEI. The V gene end was trimmed by 5 bases and the J gene end by 10 bases; junction bases not matched to a gene: 7. Written as DNA, the CDR3 is TGTGCCAGCAGTCCCAAGGGACAGGGGGTCCCCCAGCATTTT. This gives the protein CASSPKGQGVPQHF.

This rearrangement joins TRBV6-5 to TRBJ1-1; D is unresolved. With 6 bases removed from V and 1 base from J, the gap between germline ends came to 9 bases. CDR3 size: 13 residues. Germline V CDR1 and CDR2: MNHEY, SVGAGI. The CDR3 is CASSLHRNTEAFF. The DNA of the CDR3 is TGTGCCAGCAGCCTTCACAGGAACACTGAAGCTTTCTTT.

The chain employs TRBV27 and TRBJ2-5; maybe TRBD1 (5 bases). Deletions cut 5 bases from V and 5 bases from J, with 12 bases between. Germline CDR1 and CDR2: MNHEY and SMNVEV (reference sequence). The CDR3 has 13 amino acids. The chain's CDR3 is CASSATGFETQYF. Written as DNA, the CDR3 is TGTGCCAGCAGTGCAACAGGATTCGAGACCCAGTACTTC.

As to this clone: This same CDR3 is encoded by further DNA sequences in the sample. This rearrangement joins TRBV6-5 to TRBJ1-1; D ambiguous. Germline assignment: CDR1 MNHEY and CDR2 SVGAGI. The CDR3 totals 11 residues. V dropped 8 bases and J dropped 1 base, with 5 bases sitting between them. CDR3 sequence reads: CASRRNTEAFF. DNA for the CDR3: TGTGCCAGCCGTAGGAACACTGAAGCTTTCTTT.

The V gene is TRBV5-1, the J gene TRBJ2-3; 11 bases map to TRBD2. CDR1 and CDR2 from the germline V gene are SGHRS and YFSETQ. The CDR3 runs to 17 residues. V gave up 2 bases and J gave up 0 bases; unmatched junction bases: 5. CDR3 sequence reads: CASSFPGLAESTDTQYF. As DNA, the CDR3 is TGCGCCAGCAGCTTCCCGGGACTAGCGGAAAGCACAGATACGCAGTATTTT.

The rearrangement links TRBV9 to TRBJ2-3; 7 bases are shared with TRBD2. The J segment lost 2 bases and the V segment lost 4 bases, leaving 10 bases of the junction unmatched. Germline assignment: CDR1 SGDLS and CDR2 YYNGEE. The CDR3 loop spans 16 amino acids. The CDR3 DNA reads as TGTGCCAGCAGCCCCCAGGGACTACCATACACAGATACGCAGTATTTT. Protein sequence: CASSPQGLPYTDTQYF.

CDR3 region: CASSERGRETQYF. The CDR3 DNA reads TGTGCCAGCAGTGAGCGGGGGAGAGAGACCCAGTACTTC. This sequence joins TRBV28 and TRBJ2-5; 8 positions agree with TRBD2. V was pared by 5 bases and J by 4 bases, with 3 bases of the junction left unmatched. Germline V gene sequence: CDR1 MDHEN, CDR2 SYDVKM. The CDR3 is 13 residues long.

The V gene is TRBV11-2, the J gene TRBJ1-2; D is ambiguous. CDR3 length: 13 amino acids. Germline lookup yields CDR1 SGHAT and CDR2 FQNNGV. The V and J ends lost 4 bases and 1 base respectively, with 7 bases between them. CDR3 bases: TGTGCCAGCAGCTCGGAGATTAACTATGGCTACACCTTC. This encodes CASSSEINYGYTF.

The DNA of the CDR3 is TGCGCCAGCAGCTTGCCGACGGGAGGCACAGATACGCAGTATTTT. Residues: CASSLPTGGTDTQYF. The rearrangement uses TRBV5-1 and TRBJ2-3; possible D gene TRBD2, 6 bases. Germline-derived CDR1 and CDR2 are SGHRS and YFSETQ. V was trimmed by 1 base and J by 1 base, leaving 10 bases between them. The CDR3 is made up of 15 amino acids.

V and J are TRBV5-1 and TRBJ1-6, with TRBD1 as a possible D gene (5 bases). Germline CDR1 reads SGHRS; CDR2 reads YFSETQ. V lost 5 bases and J 4 bases, leaving 10 bases between the germline ends. The CDR3 runs 14 residues. CDR3 loop: CASRTEPYNSPLHF. The DNA for the CDR3 is TGCGCCAGCAGGACAGAACCTTATAATTCACCCCTCCACTTT.

The chain employs TRBV19 and TRBJ1-5; D unclear. Germline CDR1 LNHDA, CDR2 SQIVND (reference sequence). Trimming pared 6 bases from V and 5 bases from J, leaving 20 bases between. CDR3 length equals 16 residues. The CDR3 DNA follows: TGTGCCAGTAGGCACAATTCAGGCAACGTGCATCAGCCCCAGCATTTT. Encoded protein: CASRHNSGNVHQPQHF. The whole variable domain, remainder taken from reference TRBV19 and TRBJ1-5, is DGGITQSPKYLFRKEGQNVTLSCEQNLNHDAMYWYRQDPGQGLRLIYYSQIVNDFQKGDIAEGYSVSREKKESFPLTVTSAQKNPTAFYLCASRHNSGNVHQPQHFGDGTRLSIL.

The chain employs TRBV5-1 and TRBJ2-3, with TRBD1 identical over 8 bases. Germline V gives CDR1 SGHRS, CDR2 YFSETQ. Trimming at V came to 0 bases and at J to 4 bases, leaving 7 bases not matched to a gene. There are 16 residues in the CDR3. Here the CDR3 reads CASSLGSGQGADTQYF. DNA for the CDR3: TGCGCCAGCAGCTTGGGGTCCGGACAGGGCGCAGATACGCAGTATTTT. Full variable domain (rest looked up from reference TRBV5-1 and TRBJ2-3): KAGVTQTPRYLIKTRGQQVTLSCSPISGHRSVSWYQQTPGQGLQFLFEYFSETQRNKGNFPGRFSGRQFSNSRSEMNVSTLELGDSALYLCASSLGSGQGADTQYFGPGTRLTVL.

V usage is TRBV7-6 and J usage is TRBJ2-1; 8 bases are a match to TRBD2. The CDR3 extends over 16 amino acids. Per germline, CDR1 SGHVS and CDR2 FNYEAQ. Losses at the gene ends were 5 bases for V and 0 bases for J; bases not matched to a gene: 6. The CDR3 DNA reads as TGTGCCAGCAGCATAAAGCGGGAGAGCTCCTACAATGAGCAGTTCTTC. As protein: CASSIKRESSYNEQFF.

V and J are TRBV9 and TRBJ1-1; TRBD1 might be the D (5 bases). Germline-derived CDR1 and CDR2 are SGDLS and YYNGEE. Trimming took off 4 bases at V and 1 base at J, with 14 bases between the two ends. The CDR3 length is 15 residues. CDR3 in DNA: TGTGCCAGCAGCCCCTCTGGGGGGGGGAACACTGAAGCTTTCTTT. The encoded protein is CASSPSGGGNTEAFF. The entire variable domain, with the rest obtained from reference TRBV9 and TRBJ1-1, is as follows: DSGVTQTPKHLITATGQRVTLRCSPRSGDLSVYWYQQSLDQGLQFLIQYYNGEERAKGNILERFSAQQFPDLHSELNLSSLELGDSALYFCASSPSGGGNTEAFFGQGTRLTVV.

As regards this clone: One end of the junction varies from germline; a read error may be responsible. This rearrangement joins TRBV5-1 to TRBJ1-2, with D perhaps matching TRBD1 (6 bases). The germline gives CDR1 SGHRS, CDR2 YFSETQ. The CDR3 runs 20 residues. This CDR3 reads CASRQPQRTGTTDPKYGYTF. CDR3 in DNA: TGCGCCAGCAGGCAACCGCAAAGGACCGGGACAACGGACCCTAAATATGGCTACACCTTC.